The sequence of this T cell receptor beta chain was determined in a study of blood T cell repertoires in COVID-19. Study information: In each case, the material was cDNA or gDNA derived from T cells, B-cell-depleted T cells, or PBMCs.

Repertoires were generated with immunoSEQ multiplex PCR, while TCRdb's copy carries only in-frame clones and drops some. This table has 350,000 to 400,000 clones, 88% appearing once. Trimming at V came to 5 bases and at J to 0 bases, leaving 1 base not matched to a gene. Per the germline V gene, CDR1 is MGHDK and CDR2 is SYGVNS. The CDR3 extends over 14 amino acids. Cohorts were determined from participant-reported clinical history. The origin of this receptor is a woman in her late teens or twenties who had recovered from COVID-19. Material: PBMCs or T cells enriched from blood (not recorded which). The chain uses TRBV25-1 and TRBJ1-3, with TRBD1 matching 7 bases. The CDR3 here is CASSRTGSGNTIYF. The CDR3 nucleotides are TGTGCCAGCAGTAGGACAGGCTCTGGAAACACCATATATTTT.